The sequence of this T cell receptor (beta chain) was determined in a study of T cells in tuberculosis. Cells were sorted from thawed PBMC rested overnight and stained with GMM-loaded CD1B tetramer, viability dye and anti-CD3. The lipid loaded on the CD1B tetramers was C32 glucose monomycolate from Rhodococcus equi. Assay used: immunoSEQ multiplex PCR; TCRdb lists only in-frame clones, some missing. The table includes approximately 88,000 clones, approximately 90% detected once. This clone was recorded once. Per the germline V gene, CDR1 is SGHVS and CDR2 is FNYEAQ. The V and J ends lost 4 bases and 3 bases respectively, with 13 bases between them. The CDR3 is 15 amino acids. Study-wide results and limits: Some low-affinity tetramer-binding T cells may be absent from this sample.

This chain links TRBV7-6 with TRBJ1-5; tentatively, D is TRBD1 (5 bases). The TCR was taken from an adult woman with latent tuberculosis. The sequencing sample was made of CD1b-GMM tetramer-negative cells sorted from PBMCs. DNA for the CDR3: TGTGCCAGCAGCTCGGACGGGGGATACAATCAGCCCCAGCATTTT. It encodes CASSSDGGYNQPQHF.